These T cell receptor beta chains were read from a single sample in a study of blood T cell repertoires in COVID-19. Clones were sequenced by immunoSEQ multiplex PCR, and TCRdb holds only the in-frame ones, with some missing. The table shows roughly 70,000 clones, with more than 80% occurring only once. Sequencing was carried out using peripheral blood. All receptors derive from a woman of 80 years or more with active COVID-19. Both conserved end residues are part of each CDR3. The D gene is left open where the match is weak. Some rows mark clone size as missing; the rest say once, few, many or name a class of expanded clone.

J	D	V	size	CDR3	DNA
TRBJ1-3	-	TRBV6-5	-	CASTEDGSSGNTIYF	TGTGCCAGCACCGAGGACGGGAGCTCTGGAAACACCATATATTTT
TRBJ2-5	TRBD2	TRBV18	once	CASSLGTSVQETQYF	TGTGCCAGCTCACTCGGGACTAGTGTCCAAGAGACCCAGTACTTC
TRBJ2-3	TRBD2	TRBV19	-	CASSIGTSGSSTDTQYF	TGTGCCAGTAGTATCGGGACTAGCGGGAGTAGCACAGATACGCAGTATTTT
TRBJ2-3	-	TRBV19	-	CASSKRHGTDTQYF	TGTGCCAGTAGTAAGAGACATGGCACAGATACGCAGTATTTT
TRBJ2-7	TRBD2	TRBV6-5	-	CASSLGLAGGYEQYF	TGTGCCAGCAGTTTAGGACTAGCGGGAGGCTACGAGCAGTACTTC
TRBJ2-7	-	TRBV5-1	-	CASSSNYEQYF	TGCGCCAGCAGCTCAAACTACGAGCAGTACTTC
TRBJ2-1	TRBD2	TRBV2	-	CASSERGGTSGSEQFF	TGTGCCAGCAGTGAGCGCGGCGGGACTAGTGGGTCGGAGCAGTTCTTC
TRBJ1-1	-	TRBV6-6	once	CASSYSGGGHTEAFF	TGTGCCAGCAGTTACTCCGGGGGTGGGCACACTGAAGCTTTCTTT
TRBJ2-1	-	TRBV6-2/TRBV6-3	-	CASSYHSTGEQFF	TGTGCCAGCAGTTACCATTCCACCGGTGAGCAGTTCTTC
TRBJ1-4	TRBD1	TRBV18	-	CASSPYRDSREKLFF	TGTGCCAGCTCACCATACCGGGACAGCAGAGAAAAACTGTTTTTT
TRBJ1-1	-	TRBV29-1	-	CSVVGQPNTEAFF	TGCAGCGTTGTGGGGCAGCCGAACACTGAAGCTTTCTTT
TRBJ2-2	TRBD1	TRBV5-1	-	CASSLGTGGLGELFF	TGCGCCAGCAGCCTGGGGACAGGGGGCCTCGGGGAGCTGTTTTTT
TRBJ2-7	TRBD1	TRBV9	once	CASSTHSGGGYEQYF	TGTGCCAGCAGCACGCATTCAGGGGGCGGGTACGAGCAGTACTTC
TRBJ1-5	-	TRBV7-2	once	CASSLEGWSNQPQHF	TGTGCCAGCAGCTTAGAGGGGTGGAGCAATCAGCCCCAGCATTTT
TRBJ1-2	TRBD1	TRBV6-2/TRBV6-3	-	CASSLSRRGDGYTF	TGTGCCAGCAGCCTCAGCCGCAGGGGGGATGGCTACACCTTC
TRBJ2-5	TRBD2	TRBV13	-	CASSTRLARETQYF	TGTGCCAGCAGCACCAGACTAGCTAGGGAGACCCAGTACTTC
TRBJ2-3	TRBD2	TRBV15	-	CATSRSPMGLAGGADTQYF	TGTGCCACCAGCAGATCACCAATGGGACTAGCGGGAGGGGCAGATACGCAGTATTTT
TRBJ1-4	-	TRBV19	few	CASKGAGATNEKLFF	TGTGCCTCGAAAGGGGCAGGGGCAACTAATGAAAAACTGTTTTTT
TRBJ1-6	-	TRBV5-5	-	CASSLFEGPRNSPLHF	TGTGCCAGCAGCTTGTTTGAGGGCCCCCGAAATTCACCCCTCCACTTT
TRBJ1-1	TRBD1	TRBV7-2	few	CASSFLDRGRVNTEAFF	TGTGCCAGCAGCTTCCTGGACAGGGGGCGAGTGAACACTGAAGCTTTCTTT
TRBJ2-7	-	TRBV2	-	CASSANAYEQYF	TGTGCCAGCAGTGCAAATGCCTACGAGCAGTACTTC
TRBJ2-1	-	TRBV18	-	CASSPILETGNEQFF	TGTGCCAGCTCACCGATCCTCGAAACCGGGAATGAGCAGTTCTTC
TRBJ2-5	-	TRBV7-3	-	CASSQGVQETQYF	TGTGCCAGCAGCCAGGGTGTCCAAGAGACCCAGTACTTC
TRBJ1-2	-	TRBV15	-	CATSRDSPLGYTF	TGTGCCACCAGCAGAGATAGCCCCCTGGGCTACACCTTC
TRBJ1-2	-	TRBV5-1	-	CASSFTPDTYGYTF	TGCGCCAGCAGCTTTACCCCGGACACCTATGGCTACACCTTC
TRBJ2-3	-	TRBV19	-	CASSPMTSTDTQYF	TGTGCCAGTAGTCCTATGACTAGCACAGATACGCAGTATTTT
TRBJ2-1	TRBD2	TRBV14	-	CASGRGPPDEQFF	TGTGCCAGCGGGAGGGGACCCCCCGATGAGCAGTTCTTC
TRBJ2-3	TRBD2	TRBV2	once	CASSGGLADTDTQYF	TGTGCCAGCAGTGGAGGACTAGCGGACACAGATACGCAGTATTTT
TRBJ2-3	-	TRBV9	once	CASSVGAAPSTDTQYF	TGTGCCAGCAGCGTAGGAGCGGCACCTAGCACAGATACGCAGTATTTT
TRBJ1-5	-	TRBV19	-	CASERENQPQHF	TGTGCCAGCGAACGGGAGAATCAGCCCCAGCATTTT
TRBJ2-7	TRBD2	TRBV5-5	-	CASSLAPTSGVYEQYF	TGTGCCAGCAGCTTGGCCCCGACTAGCGGGGTCTACGAGCAGTACTTC
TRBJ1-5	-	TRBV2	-	CASSGGRGNQPQHF	TGTGCCAGCAGTGGAGGCAGGGGCAATCAGCCCCAGCATTTT